The next 4 T cell receptor beta chains were all read from a single sample in a study of cytomegalovirus exposure and HLA in healthy donors. Primers: 60 Vbeta forward and 13 Jbeta reverse. Measured with immunoSEQ multiplex PCR; TCRdb has only the in-frame clones, and not every one. This sample has about 200,000 clones, with around 88% found just once. The sequencing sample was made of PBMCs. The source is a woman aged 25 to 45 in good health and CMV-seronegative.

The chain is built from TRBV10-3 and TRBJ2-1; tentatively, D is TRBD2 (5 bases). The CDR3 covers 12 residues. Per the germline V gene, CDR1 is ENHRY and CDR2 is SYGVKD. The ends were cut back, 7 bases at V and 7 bases at J, with 11 bases in the middle. Here the CDR3 reads CAITPSGNEQFF. CDR3 coding DNA: TGTGCCATCACTCCATCGGGGAATGAGCAGTTCTTC.

V gene TRBV7-9 combines with J gene TRBJ2-6; 12 bases are shared with TRBD1. The V segment lost 5 bases and the J segment 3 bases; nucleotides outside the gene matches: 5. Germline CDR1 is SEHNR and CDR2 is FQNEAQ (reference sequence). This CDR3 region has 17 residues. The CDR3 spells CASSPGQGAGGANVLTF. The CDR3, as DNA: TGTGCCAGCAGCCCGGGACAGGGGGCGGGTGGGGCCAACGTCCTGACTTTC.

The chain carries TRBV10-3 and TRBJ2-5, with D tentatively TRBD2 (6 bases). V gave up 7 bases and J gave up 2 bases, with 23 bases separating them. The CDR3 is 17 residues long. CDR1 is ENHRY, CDR2 SYGVKD, per germline. CDR3 loop: CAITQRVLAIRQETQYF. Written as DNA, the CDR3 is TGTGCCATCACCCAACGGGTTCTAGCGATCCGTCAAGAGACCCAGTACTTC.

This clone was found a few times. The chain couples TRBV27 to TRBJ2-3; D uncertain. Germline V lookup: CDR1 MNHEY, CDR2 SMNVEV (reference sequence). The CDR3 length is 13 residues. The V end was cut by 3 bases, the J end by 0 bases, with 4 bases between. The CDR3 sequence: CASSLASTDTQYF. CDR3 nucleotide sequence: TGTGCCAGCAGTTTGGCTAGCACAGATACGCAGTATTTT.